This entry lists 10 T cell receptor beta chains sequenced from one sample in a study of blood T cell repertoires in COVID-19. Assay used: immunoSEQ multiplex PCR; TCRdb lists only in-frame clones, some missing. This table has around 190,000 clones, roughly 83% appearing once. Sequencing used PBMCs or T cells enriched from blood (not recorded which). The source is a woman younger than 45 who had recovered from COVID-19.

The rearrangement links TRBV10-2 to TRBJ2-7, with 13 bases lining up with TRBD2. This CDR3 is built from 12 residues. Trimming took 10 bases from V and 6 from J; bases not matched to a gene: 3. Germline V gene sequence: CDR1 WSHSY, CDR2 SAAADI. The CDR3, as DNA: TGCGCCACCAGACTAGCGGGGGGCGAGCAGTACGTC. This sequence encodes CATRLAGGEQYV.

The chain is built from TRBV5-5 and TRBJ2-2, with 8 bases that match TRBD1. CDR1 and CDR2 (germline): SGHKS, YYEKEE (reference sequence). J lost 5 bases, V lost 2 bases, and 8 bases had no gene match. The CDR3 spans 16 residues. In DNA form, the CDR3 reads TGTGCCAGCAGCTTTGCCCCAGGGGGCGGAACCGGGGAGCTGTTTTTT. Amino acids: CASSFAPGGGTGELFF. Supplemented by reference TRBV5-5 and TRBJ2-2, the full variable domain reads DAGVTQSPTHLIKTRGQQVTLRCSPISGHKSVSWYQQVLGQGPQFIFQYYEKEERGRGNFPDRFSARQFPNYSSELNVNALLLGDSALYLCASSFAPGGGTGELFFGEGSRLTVL.

This clone came up a few times. The chain uses TRBV29-1 and TRBJ1-2; D not resolved. The CDR3 length is 13 residues. Trimming removed 2 bases from V and 4 bases from J, with 11 bases in between. The germline V gene has CDR1 SQVTM and CDR2 ANQGSEA. The CDR3 sequence is CSVESVHTYGYTF. Here the CDR3 DNA reads TGCAGCGTTGAATCAGTTCACACCTATGGCTACACCTTC.

V gene TRBV7-8 combines with J gene TRBJ2-5; TRBD2 matches 7 bases. V shed 3 bases, J shed 5 bases, and the junction held 3 bases outside the gene matches. Germline loops: CDR1 SGHVS, CDR2 FQNEAQ. This CDR3 is 13 amino acids long. Here the CDR3 reads CASSLGGRETQYF. CDR3 nucleotide sequence: TGTGCCAGCAGCTTGGGGGGGAGGGAGACCCAGTACTTC.

The chain is built from TRBV7-9 and TRBJ2-2; D perhaps matches TRBD1 (5 bases). V gave up 7 bases and J gave up 0 bases, with 15 bases separating them. CDR3 size: 16 residues. CDR1 and CDR2 from the germline V gene are SEHNR and FQNEAQ (reference sequence). CDR3 DNA sequence: TGTGCCAGCACCCCTGCGACAGTCGCGAACACCGGGGAGCTGTTTTTT. As protein: CASTPATVANTGELFF. Based on the CDR3 plus reference TRBV7-9 and TRBJ2-2, the full variable domain is DTGVSQNPRHKITKRGQNVTFRCDPISEHNRLYWYRQTLGQGPEFLTYFQNEAQLEKSRLLSDRFSAERPKGSFSTLEIQRTEQGDSAMYLCASTPATVANTGELFFGEGSRLTVL.

V is TRBV7-9 and J is TRBJ2-2; 15 nucleotides line up with TRBD2. V trimming: 2 bases; J trimming: 0 bases; junction bases outside the gene matches: 4. The CDR3 has 19 residues. Germline CDR1 is SEHNR and CDR2 is FQNEAQ (reference sequence). In nucleotides, the CDR3 is TGTGCCAGCAGCTTAAGGGGACTAGCGGGAGGAGCGAACACCGGGGAGCTGTTTTTT. This gives the protein CASSLRGLAGGANTGELFF.

The chain is built from TRBV29-1 and TRBJ1-2; possible D gene TRBD1, 6 bases. The V gene's germline CDR1 is SQVTM and CDR2 ANQGSEA. V was cut by 6 bases and J by 4 bases, with 15 bases left in between. The CDR3 runs to 13 residues. In nucleotides, the CDR3 is TGCAGCGTCATTCCCAGGGGACGCTATGGCTACACCTTC. It encodes CSVIPRGRYGYTF.

This clone was seen only once. This CDR3 is CAWRTGYYEQYF. As DNA, the CDR3 is TGTGCCTGGAGGACGGGGTACTACGAGCAGTACTTC. The chain is built from TRBV30 and TRBJ2-7, with a possible D match to TRBD2 (5 bases). The V gene lost 3 bases and the J gene lost 3 bases, with 9 bases spanning the gap. Germline V gene sequence: CDR1 GTSNPN, CDR2 SVGIG (reference sequence). This CDR3 is built from 12 residues.

The chain is built from TRBV2 and TRBJ1-2, with D perhaps matching TRBD1 (5 bases). The V end lost 6 bases, the J end lost 0 bases, and 8 bases lay between the germline ends. CDR3 length: 13 amino acids. The germline gives CDR1 SNHLY, CDR2 FYNNEI. The CDR3 nucleotides read TGTGCCAGCAGCGTGACAGCTAACTATGGCTACACCTTC. Translated: CASSVTANYGYTF.

This sequence joins TRBV3-1 (or the pseudogene TRBV3-2) and TRBJ2-1; 10 bases are a match to TRBD1. Losses at the gene ends were 6 bases for V and 7 bases for J; bases not matched to a gene: 9. The CDR3 runs to 15 residues. The V gene's germline CDR1 is LGHDT and CDR2 YNNKEL (reference sequence). In DNA form, the CDR3 reads TGTGCCAGCAGTCGAAGGCGGGGACAGGGGAATGAGCAGTTCTTC. Translating it yields CASSRRRGQGNEQFF.